The 24 T cell receptor beta chains below were found in one sample sequenced in a study of cytomegalovirus exposure and HLA in healthy donors. The PCR ran on 60 Vbeta and 13 Jbeta primers. Method: immunoSEQ multiplex PCR; TCRdb's copy keeps in-frame clones and lacks some. The listing contains tens of thousands of clones. The sample taken for sequencing was PBMCs. The receptors derive from a male donor in good health and CMV-seronegative.

The chain recombines TRBV7-9 with TRBJ2-7, with no clear D. This CDR3 has 16 residues. Germline CDR1 reads SEHNR; CDR2 reads FQNEAQ (reference sequence). With 1 base removed from V and 2 bases from J, the gap between germline ends came to 15 bases. CDR3 coding DNA: TGTGCCAGCAGCTTAGTGGGTTCAGTAACTACCTACGAGCAGTACTTC. It is translated as CASSLVGSVTTYEQYF.

The chain has TRBV4-1 and TRBJ2-7, with D uncertain. The CDR3 has 14 residues. Trimming left V 0 bases short and J 0 bases short, with 6 bases between. Germline V gives CDR1 MGHRA, CDR2 YSYEKL. The CDR3 reads CASSQDTSSYEQYF. The CDR3 DNA reads as TGCGCCAGCAGCCAAGATACCAGCTCCTACGAGCAGTACTTC.

The chain uses TRBV5-1 and TRBJ2-2; perhaps TRBD1 as D (5 bases). Germline CDR1 and CDR2: SGHRS and YFSETQ. V shed 2 bases and J shed 1 base, with 12 bases lying between them. This CDR3 comprises 16 residues. Here the CDR3 reads CASSLDPDKNTGELFF. For the CDR3, the DNA is TGCGCCAGCAGCTTAGATCCGGACAAGAACACCGGGGAGCTGTTTTTT.

The chain couples TRBV15 to TRBJ1-1; 8 nucleotides line up with TRBD1. The J segment lost 0 bases and the V segment lost 1 base, leaving 4 bases of the junction unmatched. CDR1 is LNHNV, CDR2 YYDKDF, per germline (reference sequence). The CDR3 covers 16 residues. The CDR3 is CATSRGTGRMNTEAFF. The DNA of the CDR3 is TGTGCCACCAGCAGAGGGACAGGGAGAATGAACACTGAAGCTTTCTTT.

This sequence joins TRBV6-5 and TRBJ2-7; 7 nucleotides line up with TRBD1. The V gene end was trimmed by 6 bases and the J gene end by 4 bases; junction bases not matched to a gene: 9. The CDR3 consists of 14 residues. In germline, CDR1 is MNHEY, CDR2 SVGAGI. CDR3 DNA sequence: TGTGCCAGCAGCCGACAGGGTATCGGGTACGAGCAGTACTTC. It yields the protein CASSRQGIGYEQYF.

The chain joins TRBV5-6 to TRBJ1-5; D unresolved. The CDR3 length is 16 residues. Per the germline V gene, CDR1 is SGHDT and CDR2 is YYEEEE. The V and J ends lost 1 base and 2 bases respectively, with 13 bases between them. In DNA form, the CDR3 reads TGTGCCAGCAGCTTGAGCGGACGATTTGGCAATCAGCCCCAGCATTTT. It yields the protein CASSLSGRFGNQPQHF.

The chain carries TRBV4-1 and TRBJ2-2; TRBD1 agrees at 7 bases. Germline CDR1 MGHRA, CDR2 YSYEKL. The CDR3 is 15 amino acids. V lost 4 bases to trimming and J lost 2 bases; unmatched junction nucleotides: 4. CDR3 region: CASSRGQINTGELFF. Here the CDR3 DNA reads TGCGCCAGCAGCCGGGGACAGATAAACACCGGGGAGCTGTTTTTT.

The gene calls are TRBV18 and TRBJ2-7; possible D gene TRBD2, 5 bases. CDR1 and CDR2 from the germline V gene are KGHSH and LQKENI. The CDR3 is made up of 15 amino acids. V lost 1 base and J 0 bases, leaving 10 bases between the germline ends. The CDR3 bases are TGTGCCAGCTCACCACGTCGGGGAAGCTCCTACGAGCAGTACTTC. This codes for CASSPRRGSSYEQYF.

The chain joins TRBV7-9 to TRBJ1-5; TRBD1 is a possible D gene (5 bases). This CDR3 spans 14 amino acids. The V end lost 5 bases, the J end lost 7 bases, and 15 bases lay between the germline ends. CDR1 is SEHNR and CDR2 is FQNEAQ in the germline V gene (reference sequence). CDR3 sequence reads: CASSVGGGSQPQHF. The CDR3 DNA sequence: TGTGCCAGCAGCGTAGGTGGGGGGAGCCAGCCCCAGCATTTT.

The rearrangement joins TRBV6-5 to TRBJ1-1; D is ambiguous. There are 13 residues in the CDR3. Germline V gene sequence: CDR1 MNHEY, CDR2 SVGAGI. Trimming removed 6 bases from V and 0 bases from J, with 8 bases in between. The CDR3, as DNA: TGTGCCAGCAGCCCTACAGTGAACACTGAAGCTTTCTTT. This sequence encodes CASSPTVNTEAFF.

The chain couples TRBV7-3 to TRBJ2-7; D unresolved. The CDR3 is 10 residues long. V dropped 7 bases and J dropped 3 bases, with 4 bases sitting between them. From germline, CDR1 is SGHTA and CDR2 FQGTGA. The CDR3 is CASTLYEQYF. The DNA for the CDR3 is TGTGCCAGCACCCTCTACGAGCAGTACTTC. Full variable domain (outside the CDR3, taken from reference TRBV7-3 and TRBJ2-7): GAGVSQTPSNKVTEKGKYVELRCDPISGHTALYWYRQSLGQGPEFLIYFQGTGAADDSGLPNDRFFAVRPEGSVSTLKIQRTERGDSAVYLCASTLYEQYFGPGTRLTVT.

The chain has TRBV6-1 and TRBJ1-1; D uncertain. The germline V and J ends were trimmed by 5 bases and 4 bases, with 11 bases remaining between them. Germline lookup yields CDR1 MNHNS and CDR2 SASEGT. The CDR3 runs to 13 residues. CDR3 coding DNA: TGTGCCAGCAGTAAAAACGAGTTCACTGAAGCTTTCTTT. Translating gives CASSKNEFTEAFF.

The rearrangement uses TRBV27 and TRBJ1-5; no definite D call. Trimming took off 6 bases at V and 4 bases at J, with 16 bases between the two ends. Germline CDR1 and CDR2: MNHEY and SMNVEV (reference sequence). The CDR3 has 15 residues. The DNA for the CDR3 is TGTGCCAGCAGCGAAGTACTACACCCGAATCAGCCCCAGCATTTT. Protein: CASSEVLHPNQPQHF.

The rearrangement links TRBV29-1 to TRBJ1-4; D might be TRBD1 (5 bases). The CDR3 totals 12 residues. Trimming left V 0 bases short and J 10 bases short, with 9 bases between. Germline V gene sequence: CDR1 SQVTM, CDR2 ANQGSEA. CDR3: CSVEEVGGKLFF. Here the CDR3 DNA reads TGCAGCGTTGAAGAGGTGGGGGGAAAACTGTTTTTT.

V gene TRBV5-6 combines with J gene TRBJ1-2, with D hard to call. Germline CDR1 is SGHDT and CDR2 is YYEEEE. The ends were cut back, 1 base at V and 5 bases at J, with 6 bases in the middle. There are 12 residues in the CDR3. For the CDR3, the DNA is TGTGCCAGCAGCTTGCTAGAGTATGGCTACACCTTC. It translates to CASSLLEYGYTF.

CDR3 nucleotides: TGTGCCAGCAGCTTGGAGGGTCTACAGGCACTTAGTGTTCAGTACTTC. It encodes CASSLEGLQALSVQYF. The chain has TRBV5-4 and TRBJ2-4, with D possibly matching TRBD1 (5 bases). This CDR3 has 16 residues. The V and J ends lost 0 bases and 11 bases respectively, with 21 bases between them. Germline values: CDR1 SGHNT, CDR2 YYREEE (reference sequence).

This chain uses TRBV4-2 with TRBJ1-1; tentative D call: TRBD1 (6 bases). Per germline, CDR1 LGHNA and CDR2 YNFKEQ. The CDR3 sequence is 15 residues long. Deletions cut 3 bases from V and 1 base from J, with 12 bases between. The CDR3 nucleotides read TGTGCCAGCAGCCAGGCGATGACAGGGAACACTGAAGCTTTCTTT. It codes for CASSQAMTGNTEAFF.

This sequence joins TRBV5-6 and TRBJ1-6; 8 bases fit TRBD1. The germline gives CDR1 SGHDT, CDR2 YYEEEE. This CDR3 spans 13 amino acids. V lost 9 bases to trimming and J lost 5 bases; unmatched junction nucleotides: 4. Here the CDR3 DNA reads TGTGCCACTACGGACAGGGATAATTCACCCCTCCACTTT. Amino acid sequence: CATTDRDNSPLHF.

This chain links TRBV4-3 with TRBJ2-2; TRBD1 agrees at 7 bases. This CDR3 has 15 amino acids. Germline CDR1 LGHNA, CDR2 YSLEER. V shed 1 base, J shed 5 bases, and the junction held 4 bases outside the gene matches. This CDR3 is CASSQGTGRTGELFF. CDR3 nucleotide sequence: TGCGCCAGCAGCCAAGGGACAGGACGAACCGGGGAGCTGTTTTTT.

The rearrangement links TRBV18 to TRBJ1-5; TRBD1 matches 8 bases. V shed 3 bases and J 7 bases; nucleotides not matched to a gene: 5. CDR1 is KGHSH and CDR2 is LQKENI in the germline V gene. CDR3 size: 14 residues. The CDR3, as DNA: TGTGCCAGCTCACCTCAGGGGGCTAACCAGCCCCAGCATTTT. It codes for CASSPQGANQPQHF.

The V call is TRBV6-5, the J call TRBJ1-1; unclear D gene. Per the germline V gene, CDR1 is MNHEY and CDR2 is SVGAGI. V was trimmed by 2 bases and J by 1 base, leaving 8 bases between them. The length of the CDR3 is 14 residues. The CDR3 DNA reads as TGTGCCAGCAGTTACGGTCGACAGAACACTGAAGCTTTCTTT. Residues: CASSYGRQNTEAFF.

The chain combines TRBV6-1 with TRBJ1-2; 9 bases match TRBD1. Germline V gives CDR1 MNHNS, CDR2 SASEGT. V shed 2 bases, J shed 14 bases, and the junction held 15 bases outside the gene matches. The CDR3 consists of 15 residues. CDR3 amino acids: CASSEIRGGQGRKTF. The CDR3 DNA reads as TGTGCCAGCAGTGAAATAAGAGGGGGACAGGGTCGTAAAACCTTC.

A remark on this clone: Other nucleotide sequences from this sample produce the same CDR3. J is TRBJ2-7 and V is TRBV6-5; 8 bases line up with TRBD1. Looked up from germline, CDR1 is MNHEY and CDR2 is SVGAGI. The V and J ends lost 2 bases and 2 bases, in that order; junction bases with no gene match: 2. CDR3 length: 14 amino acids. DNA of the CDR3: TGTGCCAGCAGTTACGGACAGGGCACCTACGAGCAGTACTTC. Translation gives CASSYGQGTYEQYF.

This rearrangement joins TRBV7-9 to TRBJ1-5; no reliable D call. Germline assignment: CDR1 SEHNR and CDR2 FQNEAQ (reference sequence). The CDR3 has 14 residues. V lost 1 base to trimming and J lost 9 bases, with 13 bases between them. CDR3 coding DNA: TGTGCCAGCAGCTTAGGGGCGGGTTATCGGCCCCAGCATTTT. This sequence encodes CASSLGAGYRPQHF.